Below are 20 T cell receptor beta chains sequenced from a single sample in a study of CD8 T cells in ankylosing spondylitis. Study results and caveats: A motif of roughly 8 highly homologous TCR beta variants was seen as apparently characteristic of ankylosing spondylitis blood.

These receptors have no identified antigens. Each CDR3 protein gets one entry after TCRdb re-called the 5' RACE reads with MiXCR. The sample gives around 140,000 distinct CDR3 sequences, approximately 17% of which show up once; roughly 30% is in the top ten. Sequences were obtained from blood, either unsorted or a sorted T cell fraction (not recorded which). The receptors stem from a male donor with ankylosing spondylitis.

This chain links TRBV5-1 with TRBJ2-7; D unclear. Germline CDR1 is SGHRS and CDR2 is YFSETQ. The CDR3 loop spans 12 amino acids. V was clipped by 1 base and J by 5 bases, with 7 bases between them. The CDR3 protein is CASSLLPDEQYF. The CDR3 DNA reads as TGCGCCAGCAGCTTGCTACCGGACGAGCAGTACTTC.

This clonotype was counted only a few times. The chain recombines TRBV27 with TRBJ2-1; 7 bases fit TRBD2. The germline V gene encodes CDR1 MNHEY and CDR2 SMNVEV (reference sequence). The CDR3 is 16 amino acids. J was trimmed by 4 bases and V by 0 bases; bases with no gene match: 6. The CDR3 reads CASSLSRASGYNEQFF. The CDR3 region has the DNA TGTGCCAGCAGTTTATCGAGGGCTAGCGGATACAATGAGCAGTTCTTC.

The chain recombines TRBV28 with TRBJ1-2, with D possibly being TRBD1 (6 bases). Germline values: CDR1 MDHEN, CDR2 SYDVKM. The V and J ends lost 11 bases and 7 bases respectively, with 26 bases between them. The CDR3 sequence is 15 residues long. CDR3 loop: CACRRGHRELLGYTF. In DNA form, the CDR3 reads TGTGCCTGCCGCCGCGGTCACAGGGAGCTACTTGGCTACACCTTC.

A note on this clonotype: Relative to the germline gene, one junction end is altered; a read error may explain this. The chain couples TRBV5-1 to TRBJ2-1; D uncertain. The CDR3 runs to 15 residues. Germline V CDR1 and CDR2: SGHRS, YFSETQ. The chain's CDR3 is CASSLGDLNYNKQFF. CDR3 nucleotides: TGCGCCAGCAGCTTGGGAGATCTCAACTACAATAAGCAGTTCTTC. Filled out from reference TRBV5-1 and TRBJ2-1, the complete variable domain reads KAGVTQTPRYLIKTRGQQVTLSCSPISGHRSVSWYQQTPGQGLQFLFEYFSETQRNKGNFPGRFSGRQFSNSRSEMNVSTLELGDSALYLCASSLGDLNYNKQFFGPGTRLTVL.

This clonotype was seen once. The CDR3 loop is CASSAGTQTYEQYF. For the CDR3, the DNA is TGTGCCAGCAGCGCCGGGACTCAGACCTACGAGCAGTACTTC. The chain joins TRBV9 to TRBJ2-7; possible D gene TRBD2, 6 bases. Germline values: CDR1 SGDLS, CDR2 YYNGEE. This CDR3 is built from 14 residues. Between the trimmed V and J ends, which lost 3 bases and 2 bases, there was a span of 12 bases.

The chain employs TRBV15 and TRBJ2-2; D ambiguous. Germline CDR1 is LNHNV and CDR2 is YYDKDF (reference sequence). V was shortened by 2 bases and J by 8 bases, with 6 bases between the two germline ends. The CDR3 is 12 residues long. The CDR3 region is CATSRPPGELFF. The CDR3 DNA reads as TGTGCCACCAGCAGACCTCCTGGGGAGCTGTTTTTT.

The chain joins TRBV3-1 to TRBJ1-6; D gene unclear. V lost 0 bases and J lost 12, with 12 bases in between. Germline CDR1 reads LGHDT; CDR2 reads YNNKEL (reference sequence). This CDR3 has 14 amino acids. CDR3 protein: CASSQEKREKPLHF. DNA of the CDR3: TGTGCCAGCAGCCAAGAAAAGCGGGAAAAACCCCTCCACTTT.

The chain combines TRBV4-3 with TRBJ2-2, with TRBD1 as a possible D gene (6 bases). V was clipped by 0 bases and J by 6 bases, with 8 bases between them. This CDR3 is 14 amino acids long. The germline V gene encodes CDR1 LGHNA and CDR2 YSLEER. The DNA of the CDR3 is TGCGCCAGCAGCCAAGACAGGGGACCCGGGGAGCTGTTTTTT. Translated: CASSQDRGPGELFF.

A few counts support this clonotype. This chain joins TRBV10-2 and TRBJ2-1; the D gene is possibly TRBD2 (5 bases). The germline CDR1 and CDR2 sequences are WSHSY and SAAADI. The CDR3 sequence is 14 residues long. V lost 7 bases to trimming and J lost 5 bases, with 15 bases between them. The CDR3: CASNVGVVHNEQFF. The CDR3 nucleotides are TGCGCCAGCAATGTCGGGGTAGTACACAATGAGCAGTTCTTC.

The chain is built from TRBV18 and TRBJ2-3, with D hard to call. V lost 1 base, J lost 8 bases, and 7 bases lay in between. Germline V gene data show CDR1 as KGHSH and CDR2 as LQKENI. The CDR3 totals 12 residues. In nucleotides, the CDR3 is TGTGCCAGCTCACCACAAGCTCGTACGCAGTATTTT. The encoded protein is CASSPQARTQYF.

This rearrangement joins TRBV3-1 to TRBJ2-3; 12 bases map to TRBD2. Unmatched junction bases numbered 5, after V lost 0 bases and J lost 1 base. The V gene's germline CDR1 is LGHDT and CDR2 YNNKEL (reference sequence). The CDR3 length is 18 residues. CDR3: CASSQDSLAGGGTDTQYF. CDR3 DNA sequence: TGTGCCAGCAGCCAAGATAGTCTAGCGGGGGGGGGCACAGATACGCAGTATTTT.

V is TRBV6-4 and J is TRBJ2-1; 8 nucleotides line up with TRBD2. V lost 1 base to trimming and J lost 5 bases; unmatched junction nucleotides: 1. This CDR3 region has 14 residues. Looked up from germline, CDR1 is MRHNA and CDR2 is SNTAGT. The CDR3 sequence: CASSDLAGNNEQFF. The CDR3 nucleotides read TGTGCCAGCAGTGACTTAGCGGGAAACAATGAGCAGTTCTTC.

The V and J genes are TRBV5-4 and TRBJ2-5, with a tentative D call TRBD1 (6 bases). The germline gives CDR1 SGHNT, CDR2 YYREEE (reference sequence). CDR3 length: 14 amino acids. V gave up 3 bases and J gave up 3 bases, with 12 bases separating them. The CDR3 DNA follows: TGTGCCAGCAGCTCCAGCCGGACAGAAGAGACCCAGTACTTC. The encoded protein is CASSSSRTEETQYF.

The genes are TRBV5-1 and TRBJ2-7; tentatively, D is TRBD1 (6 bases). Germline values: CDR1 SGHRS, CDR2 YFSETQ. The CDR3 covers 15 residues. The V end was cut by 4 bases, the J end by 4 bases, with 18 bases between. The CDR3 DNA is TGCGCCAGCAGCGTACAGGACAGAACAGATTACGAGCAGTACTTC. The encoded protein is CASSVQDRTDYEQYF.

There are a few counts of this clonotype. The V and J genes are TRBV5-1 and TRBJ2-1; D unclear. This CDR3 contains 16 residues. CDR1 is SGHRS, CDR2 YFSETQ, per germline. Trimming removed 4 bases from V and 4 bases from J, with 18 bases in between. CDR3 loop: CASSPRPEIGYNEQFF. DNA of the CDR3: TGCGCCAGCAGCCCCCGACCGGAGATAGGGTACAATGAGCAGTTCTTC.

CDR3 DNA sequence: TGTGCCAGCAGTCCAATGATGGGCGACGAGCAGTACTTC. It is translated as CASSPMMGDEQYF. The rearrangement links TRBV28 to TRBJ2-7; no clear D. The CDR3 runs 13 residues. The germline V gene has CDR1 MDHEN and CDR2 SYDVKM. With 5 bases removed from V and 5 bases from J, the gap between germline ends came to 13 bases.

This clonotype showed up just a few times. V and J are TRBV6-2 or TRBV6-3 and TRBJ2-2, with D perhaps matching TRBD1 or TRBD2 (6 bases each). Deletions cut 6 bases from V and 7 bases from J, with 24 bases between. Per germline, CDR1 MNHEY and CDR2 SVGEGT. This CDR3 contains 17 residues. The CDR3 protein is CASRDALGGGEGGELFF. CDR3 nucleotide sequence: TGTGCCAGCAGAGACGCCTTAGGAGGGGGAGAGGGCGGGGAGCTGTTTTTT.

The chain employs TRBV7-8 and TRBJ2-7, with D unresolved. Trimming removed 2 bases at V and 3 bases at J, with 8 bases between. From germline, CDR1 is SGHVS and CDR2 FQNEAQ. CDR3 length: 13 amino acids. The CDR3 bases are TGTGCCAGCAGCTTACAGCAGATCTACGAGCAGTACTTC. Translation: CASSLQQIYEQYF.

This clonotype was recorded at least ten times. The chain employs TRBV12-5 and TRBJ1-1, with D maybe TRBD1 (5 bases). V was shortened by 6 bases and J by 5 bases, with 13 bases between the two germline ends. This CDR3 has 13 amino acids. Germline V gene data show CDR1 as LGHNT and CDR2 as FRNRAP. The CDR3: CASGNGGVTEAFF. Here the CDR3 DNA reads TGTGCTAGTGGCAATGGGGGGGTGACTGAAGCTTTCTTT.

The chain carries TRBV6-5 and TRBJ1-1; D may be TRBD1 (5 bases). Per the germline V gene, CDR1 is MNHEY and CDR2 is SVGAGI. This CDR3 is built from 15 residues. Trimming left V 0 bases short and J 1 base short, with 9 bases between. The CDR3 sequence: CASSYSGGKNTEAFF. The CDR3 DNA reads TGTGCCAGCAGTTACTCGGGGGGGAAGAACACTGAAGCTTTCTTT.